This T cell receptor (beta chain) is from a study of graft-versus-host responses after intestinal transplantation. Background on the study: Recipients got multivisceral, liver-intestinal, or isolated intestinal transplants. Once they had received anti-thymocyte globulin induction, all recipients took tacrolimus and steroids for about 3 years. Overall study results and limits: Maximum circulating GvH clone levels tracked with early post-transplant HvG decreases.

The germline gives CDR1 MGHRA, CDR2 YSYEKL. The V end was cut by 0 bases, the J end by 4 bases, with 6 bases between. This CDR3 has 13 residues. Notes on this clone: What it binds is not known.

Some clones are missing from TCRdb's copy, which holds only in-frame ones; the method was immunoSEQ multiplex PCR. The sample carries about 110,000 clones, roughly 93% recorded once. The receptor's source is a human donor who received an intestinal transplant. The material was unstimulated CD8+ T cells sorted from spleen or lymph node cells, obtained before intestinal transplant. The chain uses TRBV4-1 and TRBJ1-1; D gene unclear. CDR3 nucleotides: TGCGCCAGCAGCCAAGAGCAGGTCACTGAAGCTTTCTTT. Amino acid sequence: CASSQEQVTEAFF.